What follows are 4 T cell receptor beta chains derived from one specimen sequenced in a study of identical twins. Each CDR3 protein is one row after TCRdb ran MiXCR on the 5' RACE reads. Among 300,000 to 400,000 distinct CDR3 sequences listed, roughly 9% were seen once. Sequencing was done on a sample of naive T cells sorted from blood. Every receptor here comes from a woman aged 45-59 years in good health.

The chain combines TRBV25-1 with TRBJ2-3; a possible D gene is TRBD2 (5 bases). The CDR3 covers 17 residues. Germline V lookup: CDR1 MGHDK, CDR2 SYGVNS. V lost 6 bases, J lost 2 bases, and 21 bases lay in between. The CDR3, as DNA: TGTGCCAGCAGCTTAAACATAGGACTCGGCAACACAGATACGCAGTATTTT. It yields the protein CASSLNIGLGNTDTQYF.

This clonotype was seen at least ten times. The genes are TRBV5-1 and TRBJ2-5, with no clear D. Germline values: CDR1 SGHRS, CDR2 YFSETQ. V gave up 0 bases and J gave up 3 bases, with 6 bases separating them. The CDR3 consists of 13 residues. The CDR3: CASSLGVEETQYF. The DNA of the CDR3 is TGCGCCAGCAGCTTGGGAGTAGAAGAGACCCAGTACTTC.

This clonotype turned up a few times. This chain joins TRBV27 and TRBJ1-6, with D unresolved. The CDR3 is 14 amino acids. V lost 8 bases to trimming and J lost 0 bases, with 8 bases between them. The germline V gene encodes CDR1 MNHEY and CDR2 SMNVEV (reference sequence). Written as DNA, the CDR3 is TGTGCCAGCTCAAGGAGCTCCTATAATTCACCCCTCCACTTT. Translated: CASSRSSYNSPLHF.

This clonotype was seen ten or more times. The gene calls are TRBV12-5 and TRBJ2-1; 10 positions agree with TRBD2. CDR1 and CDR2 from the germline V gene are LGHNT and FRNRAP. The CDR3 covers 13 residues. V dropped 8 bases and J dropped 10; count of bases not matched to a gene: 8. The CDR3 loop reads CASLPGTSVEQFF. The CDR3 nucleotides read TGTGCTAGTCTCCCCGGGACTAGCGTCGAGCAGTTCTTC.